This T cell receptor (beta chain) was observed in a study of beta chain features in type 1 diabetes. Study results and caveats: All four CD4+ subsets of Type 1 diabetes patients contained TCRB CDR3s that were moderately but significantly shorter.

Reverse transcription of all isolated RNA meant that expressed TCRB transcripts were sequenced. TCRdb's table, derived via immunoSEQ multiplex PCR, lists solely in-frame clones and lacks some. This table has roughly 400,000 clones, approximately 15% appearing once. Deletions cut 5 bases from V and 4 bases from J, with 6 bases between. The CDR3 length is 11 residues. Germline CDR1 and CDR2: SGHTA and FQGNSA. This clone was recorded a few times. Its antigen remains unknown. Other DNA sequences from this sample encode an identical CDR3 as well. This rearrangement joins TRBV7-2 to TRBJ2-7, with no clear D. Sequences were obtained from naive CD4+ T cells from blood. The receptor comes from a man aged 30 to 45 in good health. The CDR3 nucleotides read TGTGCCAGCAGCCCCAAATACGAGCAGTACTTC. This sequence encodes CASSPKYEQYF.